The present TCR beta chain was sequenced within a study of shared clonotypes between healthy human individuals. For this clone: Its target is unknown.

Profiling relied on immunoSEQ multiplex PCR, and the TCRdb table lists in-frame clones only, not all of them. Of roughly 170,000 clones listed, over 50% are singletons. Study results and limitations: The generation probabilities recorded for non-shared clonotypes fell below those of clonotypes shared by all four donors.

The germline V gene has CDR1 SEHNR and CDR2 FQNEAQ (reference sequence). This CDR3 contains 14 residues. The V segment lost 7 bases and the J segment 0 bases; nucleotides outside the gene matches: 5. Material: memory CD4+ T cells sorted from blood. Subset denoted: CD45RA-negative fraction. V is TRBV7-9 and J is TRBJ2-5, with 7 bases identical to TRBD1. This TCR was recovered from a man aged 25-45 years in good health. The CDR3 reads CASIATGDQETQYF. For the CDR3, the DNA is TGTGCCAGCATTGCCACAGGGGACCAAGAGACCCAGTACTTC.